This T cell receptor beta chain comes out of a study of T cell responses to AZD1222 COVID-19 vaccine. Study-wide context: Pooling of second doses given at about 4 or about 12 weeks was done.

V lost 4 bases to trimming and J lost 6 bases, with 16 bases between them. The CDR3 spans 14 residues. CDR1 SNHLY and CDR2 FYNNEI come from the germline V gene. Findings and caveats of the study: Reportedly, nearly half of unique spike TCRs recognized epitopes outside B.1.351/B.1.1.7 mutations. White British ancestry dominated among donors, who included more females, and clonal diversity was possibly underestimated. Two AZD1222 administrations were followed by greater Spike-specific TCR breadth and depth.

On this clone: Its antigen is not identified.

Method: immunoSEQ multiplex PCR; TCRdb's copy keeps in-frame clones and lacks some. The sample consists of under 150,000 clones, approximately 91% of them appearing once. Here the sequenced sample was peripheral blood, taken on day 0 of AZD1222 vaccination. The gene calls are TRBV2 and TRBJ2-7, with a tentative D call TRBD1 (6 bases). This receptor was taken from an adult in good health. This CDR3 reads CASSGPDRSSEQYF. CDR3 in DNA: TGTGCCAGCAGTGGGCCAGACAGGAGTTCCGAGCAGTACTTC.